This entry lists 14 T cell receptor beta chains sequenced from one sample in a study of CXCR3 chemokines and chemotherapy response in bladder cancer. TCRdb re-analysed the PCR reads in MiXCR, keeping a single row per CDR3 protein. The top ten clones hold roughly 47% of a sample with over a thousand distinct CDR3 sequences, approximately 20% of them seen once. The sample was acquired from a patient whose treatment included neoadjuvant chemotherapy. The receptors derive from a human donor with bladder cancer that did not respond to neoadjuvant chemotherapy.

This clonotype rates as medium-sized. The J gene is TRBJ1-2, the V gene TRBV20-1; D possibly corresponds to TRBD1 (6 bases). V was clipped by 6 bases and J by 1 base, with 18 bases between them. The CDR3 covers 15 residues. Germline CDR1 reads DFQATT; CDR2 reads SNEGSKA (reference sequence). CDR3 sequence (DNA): TGCAGTGCAAGTCCGGACAGTCTATTTAACTATGGCTACACCTTC. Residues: CSASPDSLFNYGYTF.

The CDR3 sequence is CASRDRGDSPLHF. Here the CDR3 DNA reads TGTGCCAGCAGGGACAGGGGGGATTCACCCCTCCACTTT. The chain carries TRBV5-6 and TRBJ1-6; 10 nucleotides match TRBD1. CDR3 length equals 13 residues. Trimming at V came to 5 bases and at J to 8 bases, leaving 1 base not matched to a gene. The germline CDR1 and CDR2 sequences are SGHDT and YYEEEE. Drawing the rest from reference TRBV5-6 and TRBJ1-6, the complete variable domain is DAGVTQSPTHLIKTRGQQVTLRCSPKSGHDTVSWYQQALGQGPQFIFQYYEEEERQRGNFPDRFSGHQFPNYSSELNVNALLLGDSALYLCASRDRGDSPLHFGNGTRLTVT.

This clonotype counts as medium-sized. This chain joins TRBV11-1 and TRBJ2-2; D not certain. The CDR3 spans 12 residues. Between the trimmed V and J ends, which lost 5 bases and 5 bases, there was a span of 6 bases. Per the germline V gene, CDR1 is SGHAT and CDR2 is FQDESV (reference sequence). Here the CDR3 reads CASSPSTGELFF. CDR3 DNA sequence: TGTGCCAGCAGCCCTTCTACCGGGGAGCTGTTTTTT.

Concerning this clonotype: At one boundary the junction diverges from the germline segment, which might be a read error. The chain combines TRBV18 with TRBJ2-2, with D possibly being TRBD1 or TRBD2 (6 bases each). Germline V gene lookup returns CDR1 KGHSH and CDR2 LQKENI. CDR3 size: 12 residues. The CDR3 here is CASSSRAGEVFF. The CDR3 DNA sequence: TGTGCCAGCTCATCACGGGCAGGGGAGGTGTTTTTT.

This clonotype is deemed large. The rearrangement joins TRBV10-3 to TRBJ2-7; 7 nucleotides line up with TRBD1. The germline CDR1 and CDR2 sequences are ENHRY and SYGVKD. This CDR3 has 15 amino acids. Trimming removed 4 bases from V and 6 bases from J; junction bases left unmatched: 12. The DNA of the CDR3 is TGTGCCATCAGTGGGTCGACAGGGTACCCACCCGAGCAGTACTTC. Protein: CAISGSTGYPPEQYF.

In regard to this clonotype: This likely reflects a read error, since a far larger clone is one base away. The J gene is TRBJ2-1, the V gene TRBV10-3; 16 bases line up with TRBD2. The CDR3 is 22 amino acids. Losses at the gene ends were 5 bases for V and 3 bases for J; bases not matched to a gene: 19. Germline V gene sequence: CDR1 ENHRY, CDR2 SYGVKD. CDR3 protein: CAISYFYAGGLAGGMGYNEQFF. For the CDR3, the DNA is TGTGCCATCAGTTACTTTTATGCAGGGGGACTAGCGGGAGGGATGGGCTACAATGAGCAGTTCTTC.

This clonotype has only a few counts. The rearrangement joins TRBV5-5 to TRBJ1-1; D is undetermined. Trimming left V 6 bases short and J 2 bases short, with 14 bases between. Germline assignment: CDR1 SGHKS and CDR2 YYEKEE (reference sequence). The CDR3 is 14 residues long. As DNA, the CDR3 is TGTGCCAGCAACCACGGAGCACTCAACACTGAAGCTTTCTTT. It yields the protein CASNHGALNTEAFF.

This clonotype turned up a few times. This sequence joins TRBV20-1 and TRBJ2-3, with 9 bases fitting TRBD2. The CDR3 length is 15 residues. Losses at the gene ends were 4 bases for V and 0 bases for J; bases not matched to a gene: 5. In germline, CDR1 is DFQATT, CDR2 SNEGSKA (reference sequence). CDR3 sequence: CSAIRRGGSTDTQYF. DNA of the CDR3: TGCAGTGCTATTAGGCGGGGGGGAAGCACAGATACGCAGTATTTT.

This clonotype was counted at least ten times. CDR3 amino acids: CASSLTPSRYSEAFF. DNA of the CDR3: TGTGCCAGCAGCTTAACCCCGAGCAGGTATTCTGAAGCTTTCTTT. The chain joins TRBV7-3 to TRBJ1-1; no definite D call. Germline V lookup: CDR1 SGHTA, CDR2 FQGTGA. V shed 0 bases and J shed 6 bases, with 14 bases lying between them. The CDR3 covers 15 residues. The whole variable domain, filled in from reference TRBV7-3 and TRBJ1-1, reads GAGVSQTPSNKVTEKGKYVELRCDPISGHTALYWYRQSLGQGPEFLIYFQGTGAADDSGLPNDRFFAVRPEGSVSTLKIQRTERGDSAVYLCASSLTPSRYSEAFFGQGTRLTVV.

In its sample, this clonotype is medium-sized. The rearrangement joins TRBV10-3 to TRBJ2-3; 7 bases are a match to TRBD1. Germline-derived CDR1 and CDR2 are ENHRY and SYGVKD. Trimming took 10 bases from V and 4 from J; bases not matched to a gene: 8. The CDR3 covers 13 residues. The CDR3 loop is CASQTGSPDTQYF. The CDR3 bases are TGTGCCAGCCAGACAGGGTCCCCAGATACGCAGTATTTT.

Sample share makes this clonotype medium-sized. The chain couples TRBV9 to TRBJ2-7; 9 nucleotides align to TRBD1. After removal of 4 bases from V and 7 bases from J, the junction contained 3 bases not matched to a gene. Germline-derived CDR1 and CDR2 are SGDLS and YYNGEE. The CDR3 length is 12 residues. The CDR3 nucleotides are TGTGCCAGCAGCCAGACAGGGGGGGAGCAGTACTTC. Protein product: CASSQTGGEQYF.

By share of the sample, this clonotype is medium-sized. The CDR3 loop is CASQERLQGPEAFF. CDR3 DNA sequence: TGTGCCAGCCAAGAGAGACTACAGGGGCCTGAAGCTTTCTTT. V and J are TRBV12-3 or TRBV12-4 and TRBJ1-1; 7 nucleotides align to TRBD1. Losses at the gene ends were 8 bases for V and 6 bases for J; bases not matched to a gene: 12. The CDR3 is made up of 14 amino acids.

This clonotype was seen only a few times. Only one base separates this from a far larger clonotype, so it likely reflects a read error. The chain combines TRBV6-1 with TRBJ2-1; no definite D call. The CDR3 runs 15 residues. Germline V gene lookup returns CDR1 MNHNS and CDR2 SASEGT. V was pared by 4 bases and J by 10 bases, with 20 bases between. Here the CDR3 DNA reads TGTGCCAGCAGTGGGGGTTTTTCTATGACCTACGAGCAGTTCTTC. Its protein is CASSGGFSMTYEQFF.

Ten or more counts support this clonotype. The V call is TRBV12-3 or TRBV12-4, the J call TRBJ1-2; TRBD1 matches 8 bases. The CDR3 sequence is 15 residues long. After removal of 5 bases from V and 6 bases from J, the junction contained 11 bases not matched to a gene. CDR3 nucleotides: TGTGCCAGCAGTCCCATAGAACAGGGGGGCAATGGCTACACCTTC. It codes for CASSPIEQGGNGYTF.